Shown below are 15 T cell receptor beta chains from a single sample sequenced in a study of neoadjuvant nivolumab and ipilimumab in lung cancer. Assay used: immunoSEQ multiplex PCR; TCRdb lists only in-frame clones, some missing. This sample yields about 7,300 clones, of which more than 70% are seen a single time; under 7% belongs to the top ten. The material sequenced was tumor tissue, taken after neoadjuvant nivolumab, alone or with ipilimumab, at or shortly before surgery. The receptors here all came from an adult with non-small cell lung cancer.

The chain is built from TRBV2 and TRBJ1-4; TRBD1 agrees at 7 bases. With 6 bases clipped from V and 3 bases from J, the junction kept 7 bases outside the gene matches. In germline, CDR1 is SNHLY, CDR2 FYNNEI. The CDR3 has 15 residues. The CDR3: CASRGGQEPNEKLFF. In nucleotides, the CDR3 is TGTGCCAGCAGGGGAGGACAGGAACCTAATGAAAAACTGTTTTTT.

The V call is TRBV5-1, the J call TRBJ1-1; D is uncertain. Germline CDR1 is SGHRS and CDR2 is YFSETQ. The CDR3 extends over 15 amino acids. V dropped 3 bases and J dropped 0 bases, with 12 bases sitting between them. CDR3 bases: TGCGCCAGCAGCTCGCATGACACATTGAACACTGAAGCTTTCTTT. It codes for CASSSHDTLNTEAFF.

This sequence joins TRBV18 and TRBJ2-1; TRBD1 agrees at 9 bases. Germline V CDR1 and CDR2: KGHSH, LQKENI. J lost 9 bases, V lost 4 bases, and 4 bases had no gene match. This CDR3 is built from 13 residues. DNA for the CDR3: TGTGCCAGCTCACAGGGACAGGGTGGTGAGCAGTTCTTC. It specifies CASSQGQGGEQFF.

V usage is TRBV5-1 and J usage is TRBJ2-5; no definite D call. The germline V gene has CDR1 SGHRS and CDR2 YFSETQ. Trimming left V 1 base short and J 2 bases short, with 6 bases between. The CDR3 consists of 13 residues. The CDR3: CASSLTSQETQYF. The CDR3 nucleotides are TGCGCCAGCAGCTTGACCTCACAAGAGACCCAGTACTTC.

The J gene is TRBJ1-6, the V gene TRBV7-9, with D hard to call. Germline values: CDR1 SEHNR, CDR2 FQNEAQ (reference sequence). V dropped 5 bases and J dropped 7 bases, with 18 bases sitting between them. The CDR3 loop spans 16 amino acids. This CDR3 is CASSGGASGINSPLHF. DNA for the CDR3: TGTGCCAGCAGCGGCGGCGCCTCCGGGATCAATTCACCCCTCCACTTT.

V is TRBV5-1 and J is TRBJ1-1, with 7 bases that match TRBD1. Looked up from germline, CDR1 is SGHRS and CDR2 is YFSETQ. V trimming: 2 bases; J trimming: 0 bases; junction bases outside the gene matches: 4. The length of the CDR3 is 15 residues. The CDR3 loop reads CASSLTGTVNTEAFF. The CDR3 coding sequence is TGCGCCAGCAGCTTAACCGGGACAGTGAACACTGAAGCTTTCTTT.

CDR3 loop: CASTTRVGGIGEQYF. The CDR3, as DNA: TGTGCCAGCACCACCCGGGTGGGGGGAATAGGCGAGCAGTACTTC. V usage is TRBV7-9 and J usage is TRBJ2-7; tentative D call: TRBD2 (6 bases). Germline V gene data show CDR1 as SEHNR and CDR2 as FQNEAQ (reference sequence). This CDR3 is built from 15 residues. With 7 bases removed from V and 6 bases from J, the gap between germline ends came to 22 bases.

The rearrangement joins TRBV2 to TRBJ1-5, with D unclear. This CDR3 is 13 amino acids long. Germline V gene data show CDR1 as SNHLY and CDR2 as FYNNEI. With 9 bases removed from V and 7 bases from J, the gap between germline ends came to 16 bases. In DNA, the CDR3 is TGTGCCAGTAATCTAGGATTGGGGCAGCCCCAGCATTTT. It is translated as CASNLGLGQPQHF.

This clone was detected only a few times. The CDR3, as DNA: TGTGCCAGCTCACCTAACACTGAAGCTTTCTTT. Translation gives CASSPNTEAFF. This sequence joins TRBV18 and TRBJ1-1; D uncertain. The CDR3 loop spans 11 amino acids. With 3 bases removed from V and 2 bases from J, the gap between germline ends came to 1 base. Germline V gene sequence: CDR1 KGHSH, CDR2 LQKENI.

In DNA form, the CDR3 reads TGTGCCTGCAGGGAATCTAGATCTGGGGCCAACGTCCTGACTTTC. It yields the protein CACRESRSGANVLTF. J is TRBJ2-6 and V is TRBV19, with D tentatively TRBD1 (5 bases). The V gene lost 11 bases and the J gene lost 1 base, with 15 bases spanning the gap. CDR3 length equals 15 residues. CDR1 and CDR2 (germline): LNHDA, SQIVND (reference sequence).

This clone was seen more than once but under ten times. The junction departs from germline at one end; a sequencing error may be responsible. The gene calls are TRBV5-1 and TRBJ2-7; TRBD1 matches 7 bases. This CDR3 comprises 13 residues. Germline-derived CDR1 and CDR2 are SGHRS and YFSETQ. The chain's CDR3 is CASSLDPGQSVNF. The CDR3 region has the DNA TGCGCCAGCAGCTTGGACCCGGGACAGTCAGTGAACTTC.

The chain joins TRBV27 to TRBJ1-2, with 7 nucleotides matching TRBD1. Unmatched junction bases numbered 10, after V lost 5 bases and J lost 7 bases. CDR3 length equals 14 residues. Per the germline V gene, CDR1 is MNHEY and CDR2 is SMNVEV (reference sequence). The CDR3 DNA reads TGTGCCAGCAGTCCCACCTACAGGGGTCCTGGCTACACCTTC. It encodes CASSPTYRGPGYTF.

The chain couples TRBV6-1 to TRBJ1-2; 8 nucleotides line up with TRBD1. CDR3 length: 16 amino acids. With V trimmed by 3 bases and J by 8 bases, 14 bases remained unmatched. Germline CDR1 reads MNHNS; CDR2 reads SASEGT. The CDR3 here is CASSDLTGGGSDGYTF. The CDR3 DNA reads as TGTGCCAGCAGTGACCTAACAGGGGGGGGATCGGACGGCTACACCTTC.

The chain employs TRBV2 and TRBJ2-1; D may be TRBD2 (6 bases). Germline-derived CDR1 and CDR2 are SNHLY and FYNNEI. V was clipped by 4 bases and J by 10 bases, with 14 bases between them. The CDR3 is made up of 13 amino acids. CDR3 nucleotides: TGTGCCAGCAGTGCGGGACTCTATACAGAGCAGTTCTTC. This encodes CASSAGLYTEQFF. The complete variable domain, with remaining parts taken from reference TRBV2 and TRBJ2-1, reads EPEVTQTPSHQVTQMGQEVILRCVPISNHLYFYWYRQILGQKVEFLVSFYNNEISEKSEIFDDQFSVERPDGSNFTLKIRSTKLEDSAMYFCASSAGLYTEQFFGPGTRLTVL.

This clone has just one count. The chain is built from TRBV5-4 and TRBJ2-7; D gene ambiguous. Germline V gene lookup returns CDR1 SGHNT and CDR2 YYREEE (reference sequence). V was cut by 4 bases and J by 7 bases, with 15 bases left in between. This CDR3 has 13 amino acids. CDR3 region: CASSPARSGEQYF. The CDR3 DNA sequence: TGTGCCAGCAGCCCTGCGAGGAGTGGGGAGCAGTACTTC.